This record covers a single T cell receptor beta chain. The CDR3 length is 14 residues. Germline-derived CDR1 and CDR2 are SEHNR and FQNEAQ (reference sequence). The data are from a study of T cells expressing NK-cell markers. Across the study: Sorted T-cell subsets CD3+CD56+NKG2C+, CD3+CD56+NKG2C- and CD3+CD56-NKG2C+ were TCR beta-sequenced. Seven HCMV-seropositive donors and one seronegative donor made up the eight sequenced donors.

The authors made TCR beta cDNA libraries by 5'RACE template switching. This switching added a universal primer site and UMIs. TCRdb reprocessed the 5' RACE reads, with one entry per CDR3 protein and no DNA. The sample table includes about 460,000 distinct CDR3 sequences. This chain links TRBV7-9 with TRBJ2-3. Source material: blood T cells: a sorted CD56 or NKG2C T cell subset, CD4+ or CD8+ T cells, or bulk PBMC T cells (not recorded which). The clonotype originates from a woman between 45 and 60 years old in good health. The CDR3: CASSFGDSTPTQYF.